The entry that follows covers one TCR beta chain sequence. Its antigen is not known. Naive CD4+ cells were CD45RA-selected; the remaining cells were memory. The V and J ends lost 2 bases and 8 bases, in that order; junction bases with no gene match: 9. The CDR3 runs to 14 residues. CDR1 and CDR2 (germline): SGDLS, YYNGEE. The repertoire was sequenced with immunoSEQ multiplex PCR; TCRdb's copy has only in-frame clones and lacks some. The table records some 2 million clones, around 95% of them present only once. This specimen belongs to a study of shared clonotypes between healthy human individuals. Turning to the study itself: Each donor's CD8 memory used one plate, CD8 naive two, each CD4 subset three. Study-level points and caveats: Lower generation probabilities were found for non-shared clonotypes than for those shared by all four donors.

The sample comprised naive CD4+ T cells sorted from blood. Subset: CD45RA+ positively selected. The genes are TRBV9 and TRBJ1-2; TRBD1 agrees at 7 bases. The clonotype comes from a young man in good health. CDR3 DNA sequence: TGTGCCAGCAGCGTGGAAGGGGGCTCGAAAGGCTACACCTTC. Its translation: CASSVEGGSKGYTF.